This TCR beta chain is from a study of blood T cell repertoires in COVID-19. Generated by immunoSEQ multiplex PCR, the TCRdb table keeps only in-frame clones and is missing some. The table lists tens of thousands of clones, 82% of them singletons. The CDR3 has 14 residues. V was trimmed by 6 bases and J by 4 bases, leaving 14 bases between them. Germline V CDR1 and CDR2: MNHEY, SVGAGI. This sequence joins TRBV6-5 and TRBJ2-3; D call uncertain. The source is a human donor with acute or convalescent COVID-19. The donor label of this sample is uncertain. Sequenced input: peripheral blood. The CDR3 bases are TGTGCCAGCAGCTCACCTACCTACGCAGATACGCAGTATTTT. Its translation: CASSSPTYADTQYF.